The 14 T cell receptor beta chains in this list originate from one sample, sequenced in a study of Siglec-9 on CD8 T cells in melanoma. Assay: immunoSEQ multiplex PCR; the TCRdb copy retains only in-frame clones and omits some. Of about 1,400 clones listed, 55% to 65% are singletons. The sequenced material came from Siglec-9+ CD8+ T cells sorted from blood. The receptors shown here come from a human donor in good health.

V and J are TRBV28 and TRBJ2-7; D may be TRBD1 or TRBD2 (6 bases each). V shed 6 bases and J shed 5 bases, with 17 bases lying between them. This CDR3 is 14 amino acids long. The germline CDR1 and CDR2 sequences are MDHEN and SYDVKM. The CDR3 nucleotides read TGTGCCAGCAGGGGATGGGGGGCTCTGAACGAGCAGTACTTC. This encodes CASRGWGALNEQYF.

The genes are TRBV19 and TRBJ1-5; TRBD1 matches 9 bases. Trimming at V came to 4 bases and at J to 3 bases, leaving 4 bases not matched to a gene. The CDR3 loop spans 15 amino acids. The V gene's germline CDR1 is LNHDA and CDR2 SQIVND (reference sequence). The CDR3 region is CASSRGTGFNQPQHF. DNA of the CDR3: TGTGCCAGTAGTAGGGGGACAGGGTTCAATCAGCCCCAGCATTTT. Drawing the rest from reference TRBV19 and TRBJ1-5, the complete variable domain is DGGITQSPKYLFRKEGQNVTLSCEQNLNHDAMYWYRQDPGQGLRLIYYSQIVNDFQKGDIAEGYSVSREKKESFPLTVTSAQKNPTAFYLCASSRGTGFNQPQHFGDGTRLSIL.

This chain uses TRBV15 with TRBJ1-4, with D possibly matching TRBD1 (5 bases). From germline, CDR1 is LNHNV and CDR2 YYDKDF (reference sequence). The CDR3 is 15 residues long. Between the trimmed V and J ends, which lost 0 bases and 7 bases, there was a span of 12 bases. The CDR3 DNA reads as TGTGCCACCAGCAGAGATGCCGGGGGTTCTGAAAAACTGTTTTTT. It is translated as CATSRDAGGSEKLFF.

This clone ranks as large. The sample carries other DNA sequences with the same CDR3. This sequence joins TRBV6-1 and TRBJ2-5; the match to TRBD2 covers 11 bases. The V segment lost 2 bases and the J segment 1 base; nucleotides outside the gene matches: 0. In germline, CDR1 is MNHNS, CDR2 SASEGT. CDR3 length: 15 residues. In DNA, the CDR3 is TGTGCCAGCAGTGAACTAGCGGGGGGCCAAGAGACCCAGTACTTC. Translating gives CASSELAGGQETQYF.

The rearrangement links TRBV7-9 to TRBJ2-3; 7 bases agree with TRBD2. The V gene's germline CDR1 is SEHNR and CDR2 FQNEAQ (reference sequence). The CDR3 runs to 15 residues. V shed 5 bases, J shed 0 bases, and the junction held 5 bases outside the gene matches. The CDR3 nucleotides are TGTGCCAGCAGCCCTAGCGGTATTAGCACAGATACGCAGTATTTT. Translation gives CASSPSGISTDTQYF.

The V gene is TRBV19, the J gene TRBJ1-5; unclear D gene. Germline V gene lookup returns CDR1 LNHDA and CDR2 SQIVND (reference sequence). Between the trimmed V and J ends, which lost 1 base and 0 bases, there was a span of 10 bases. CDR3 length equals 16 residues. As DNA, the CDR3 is TGTGCCAGTAGTATAGTTGGGCTGCATAGCAATCAGCCCCAGCATTTT. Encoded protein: CASSIVGLHSNQPQHF. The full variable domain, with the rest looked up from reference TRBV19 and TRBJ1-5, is DGGITQSPKYLFRKEGQNVTLSCEQNLNHDAMYWYRQDPGQGLRLIYYSQIVNDFQKGDIAEGYSVSREKKESFPLTVTSAQKNPTAFYLCASSIVGLHSNQPQHFGDGTRLSIL.

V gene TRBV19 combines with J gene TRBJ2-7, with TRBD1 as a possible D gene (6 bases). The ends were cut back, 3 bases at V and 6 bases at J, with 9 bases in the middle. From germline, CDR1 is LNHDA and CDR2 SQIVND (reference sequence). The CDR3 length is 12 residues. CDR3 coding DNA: TGTGCCAGTAGTATCAGCAGGGGCGAGCAGTACTTC. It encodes CASSISRGEQYF.

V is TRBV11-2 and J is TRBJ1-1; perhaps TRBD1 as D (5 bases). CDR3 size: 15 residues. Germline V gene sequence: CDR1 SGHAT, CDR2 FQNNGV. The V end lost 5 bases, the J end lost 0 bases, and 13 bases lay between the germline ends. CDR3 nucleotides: TGTGCCAGCAGCCCCTACCGGGACTTGAACACTGAAGCTTTCTTT. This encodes CASSPYRDLNTEAFF. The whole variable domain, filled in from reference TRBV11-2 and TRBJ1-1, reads EAGVAQSPRYKIIEKRQSVAFWCNPISGHATLYWYQQILGQGPKLLIQFQNNGVVDDSQLPKDRFSAERLKGVDSTLKIQPAKLEDSAVYLCASSPYRDLNTEAFFGQGTRLTVV.

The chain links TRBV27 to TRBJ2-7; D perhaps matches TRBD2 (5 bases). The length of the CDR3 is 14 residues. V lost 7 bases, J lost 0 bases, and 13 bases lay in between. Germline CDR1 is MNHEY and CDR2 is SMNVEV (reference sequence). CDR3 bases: TGTGCCAGCACCCAAACCCGGGACTCCTACGAGCAGTACTTC. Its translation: CASTQTRDSYEQYF.

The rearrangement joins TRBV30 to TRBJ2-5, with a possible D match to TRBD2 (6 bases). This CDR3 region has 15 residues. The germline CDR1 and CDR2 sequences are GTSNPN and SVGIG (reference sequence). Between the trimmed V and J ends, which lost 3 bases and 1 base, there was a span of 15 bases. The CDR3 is CAWSSGTWGQETQYF. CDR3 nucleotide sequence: TGTGCCTGGAGCTCCGGGACTTGGGGCCAAGAGACCCAGTACTTC.

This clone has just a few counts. The CDR3 loop reads CASSSPSLRMNEQFF. The DNA for the CDR3 is TGTGCCAGCAGTTCTCCTAGCCTGAGGATGAATGAGCAGTTCTTC. This chain connects TRBV27 to TRBJ2-1; D possibly corresponds to TRBD2 (5 bases). Trimming pared 4 bases from V and 7 bases from J, leaving 17 bases between. Germline CDR1 is MNHEY and CDR2 is SMNVEV (reference sequence). The CDR3 runs to 15 residues.

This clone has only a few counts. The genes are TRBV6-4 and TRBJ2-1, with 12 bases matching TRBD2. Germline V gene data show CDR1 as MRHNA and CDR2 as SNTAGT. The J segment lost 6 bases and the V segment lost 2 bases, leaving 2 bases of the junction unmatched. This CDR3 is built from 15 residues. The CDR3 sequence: CASSDASGGANEQFF. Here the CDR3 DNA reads TGTGCCAGCAGTGACGCTAGCGGGGGGGCCAATGAGCAGTTCTTC.

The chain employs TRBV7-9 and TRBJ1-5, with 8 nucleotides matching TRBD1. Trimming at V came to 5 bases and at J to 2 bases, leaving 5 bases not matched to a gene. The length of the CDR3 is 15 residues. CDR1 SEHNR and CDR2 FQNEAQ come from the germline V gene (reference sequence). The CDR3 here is CASSRGTGRNQPQHF. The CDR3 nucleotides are TGTGCCAGCAGCCGAGGGACAGGTCGCAATCAGCCCCAGCATTTT. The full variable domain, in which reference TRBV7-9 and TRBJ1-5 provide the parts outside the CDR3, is DTGVSQNPRHKITKRGQNVTFRCDPISEHNRLYWYRQTLGQGPEFLTYFQNEAQLEKSRLLSDRFSAERPKGSFSTLEIQRTEQGDSAMYLCASSRGTGRNQPQHFGDGTRLSIL.

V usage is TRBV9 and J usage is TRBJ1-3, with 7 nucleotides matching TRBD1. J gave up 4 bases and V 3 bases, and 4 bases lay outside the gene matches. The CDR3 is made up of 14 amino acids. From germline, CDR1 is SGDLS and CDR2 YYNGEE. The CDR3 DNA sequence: TGTGCCAGCAGCGGGACAGGATGGGGAAACACCATATATTTT. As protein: CASSGTGWGNTIYF.